This T cell receptor beta chain was captured in a study of cytomegalovirus exposure and HLA in healthy donors. General study points: In the 120 validation repertoires, roughly 94% of cluster scores exceeded 0, per a later analysis. Many donors shared some public TCRs, even though most TCR sequences were rare.

The approximately 130-subject validation cohort, separate from the 666-subject first cohort, included the donors. A word on this clone: Antigen: not known.

The length of the CDR3 is 12 residues. Germline V gene sequence: CDR1 SGHRS, CDR2 YFSETQ. The J segment lost 8 bases and the V segment lost 3 bases, leaving 4 bases of the junction unmatched. This table comes from immunoSEQ multiplex PCR, and its TCRdb copy is limited to in-frame clones, with some not included. Of roughly 70,000 clones listed, around 97% are singletons. The V gene is TRBV5-1, the J gene TRBJ1-1; 7 bases are a match to TRBD1. This TCR was recovered from a young man in good health and CMV-seronegative. Specimen: PBMCs. The CDR3 DNA is TGCGCCAGCAGCTCAGAGGGGGCAGAAGCTTTCTTT. Amino acid sequence: CASSSEGAEAFF.